This T cell receptor beta chain was retrieved from a study of Ad26.COV2.S vaccination and SARS-CoV-2 variants. For the study at large: Ad26.COV2.S shots went into the muscle once or twice, 56 days apart. Study-wide findings and caveats: Vaccinated and placebo-treated recipients had similar non-spike TCR breadth.

As for treatment: roughly 18 received Ad26.COV2.S at low or high dose, single or two shots; 5 received placebo; per-sample allocation not given. Each sample was drawn 63 days after the first injection (of vaccine or placebo). This clone came up a few times. The antigen is unknown. Generated by immunoSEQ multiplex PCR, the TCRdb table keeps only in-frame clones and is missing some. Of about 350,000 clones in the sample, around 89% were seen once. The CDR3 spans 15 residues. The trim removed 0 bases at V and 8 bases at J, leaving 6 bases unmatched. Germline V lookup: CDR1 SGDLS, CDR2 YYNGEE. This TCR was sampled from a person aged 18-60 years who received the Ad26.COV2.S COVID-19 vaccine or a placebo. The chain links TRBV9 to TRBJ1-2; 11 bases line up with TRBD1. The specimen comprised peripheral blood, sampled in a trial of Ad26.COV2.S vaccine versus placebo. CDR3 amino acids: CASSVASGTGGGYTF. The DNA for the CDR3 is TGTGCCAGCAGCGTAGCATCGGGGACAGGGGGAGGCTACACCTTC. Using reference TRBV9 and TRBJ1-2 for the parts outside the CDR3, the full variable domain is DSGVTQTPKHLITATGQRVTLRCSPRSGDLSVYWYQQSLDQGLQFLIQYYNGEERAKGNILERFSAQQFPDLHSELNLSSLELGDSALYFCASSVASGTGGGYTFGSGTRLTVV.